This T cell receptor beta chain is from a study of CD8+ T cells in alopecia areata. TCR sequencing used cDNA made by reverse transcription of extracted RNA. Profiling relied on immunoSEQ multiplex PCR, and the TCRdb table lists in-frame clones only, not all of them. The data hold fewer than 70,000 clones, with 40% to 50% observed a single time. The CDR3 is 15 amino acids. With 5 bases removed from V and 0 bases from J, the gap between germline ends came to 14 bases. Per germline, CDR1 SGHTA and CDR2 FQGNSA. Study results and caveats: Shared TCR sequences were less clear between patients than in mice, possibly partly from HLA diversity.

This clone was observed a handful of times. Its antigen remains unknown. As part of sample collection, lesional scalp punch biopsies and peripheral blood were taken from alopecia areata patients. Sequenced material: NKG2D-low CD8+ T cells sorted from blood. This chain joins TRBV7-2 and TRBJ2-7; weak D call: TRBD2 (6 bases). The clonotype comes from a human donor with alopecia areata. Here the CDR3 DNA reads TGTGCCAGCAGCCCCGGGACTGCCCACTCCTACGAGCAGTACTTC. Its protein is CASSPGTAHSYEQYF.